What follows are 9 T cell receptor beta chains derived from one specimen sequenced in a study of blood T cell repertoires in COVID-19. Data came from immunoSEQ multiplex PCR; TCRdb stores just in-frame clones and leaves some out. Of 90,000 to 120,000 clones in the sample, around 89% are singletons; the top ten hold 6.8%. Specimen: peripheral blood. These TCRs come from a man aged 50-60 years with active or convalescent COVID-19.

Only a few counts were recorded for this clone. The V and J genes are TRBV29-1 and TRBJ2-3; 8 bases match TRBD1. Germline V CDR1 and CDR2: SQVTM, ANQGSEA. Trimming removed 3 bases from V and 6 bases from J; junction bases left unmatched: 5. The CDR3 contains 13 residues. The CDR3 nucleotides read TGCAGCGTTGAGGGCAGGGGGCTGGATACGCAGTATTTT. Its protein product is CSVEGRGLDTQYF.

This clone was counted a single time. J is TRBJ2-7 and V is TRBV5-1, with 9 bases that match TRBD1. This CDR3 region has 15 residues. Trimming removed 1 base from V and 5 bases from J; junction bases left unmatched: 7. CDR1 and CDR2 from the germline V gene are SGHRS and YFSETQ. CDR3 loop: CASSLWGQGLDEQYF. The CDR3 region has the DNA TGCGCCAGCAGCTTGTGGGGACAGGGTCTGGACGAGCAGTACTTC.

The chain carries TRBV9 and TRBJ2-1; TRBD2 is a possible D gene (5 bases). Between the trimmed V and J ends, which lost 0 bases and 6 bases, there was a span of 13 bases. Germline lookup yields CDR1 SGDLS and CDR2 YYNGEE. CDR3 size: 15 residues. The CDR3 DNA reads TGTGCCAGCAGCGTAGAGCGGACCGCGGTCAATGAGCAGTTCTTC. It codes for CASSVERTAVNEQFF.

The chain is built from TRBV7-9 and TRBJ2-7; D is perhaps TRBD1 (6 bases). Germline values: CDR1 SEHNR, CDR2 FQNEAQ (reference sequence). Trimming shortened V by 3 bases and J by 0 bases, and 12 bases separated the two germline ends. The CDR3 runs to 15 residues. The CDR3 DNA follows: TGTGCCAGCAGCTTCCCGGGACATAACTCCTACGAGCAGTACTTC. Its translation: CASSFPGHNSYEQYF.

The chain employs TRBV5-1 and TRBJ2-1; 8 nucleotides line up with TRBD1. This CDR3 comprises 16 residues. Germline trimming cut 4 bases from V and 4 bases from J; bases unmatched to any gene: 10. Germline V gives CDR1 SGHRS, CDR2 YFSETQ. The CDR3 region has the DNA TGCGCCAGCAGCCCGGGACAGGAAGGGGGTTACAATGAGCAGTTCTTC. Translating gives CASSPGQEGGYNEQFF. The full variable domain, with the rest looked up from reference TRBV5-1 and TRBJ2-1, is KAGVTQTPRYLIKTRGQQVTLSCSPISGHRSVSWYQQTPGQGLQFLFEYFSETQRNKGNFPGRFSGRQFSNSRSEMNVSTLELGDSALYLCASSPGQEGGYNEQFFGPGTRLTVL.

This clone was counted a single time. This rearrangement joins TRBV3-1 (or the pseudogene TRBV3-2) to TRBJ1-5; the D is unclear. The V end was cut by 1 base, the J end by 2 bases, with 6 bases between. The CDR3 spans 14 residues. Germline CDR1 is LGHDT and CDR2 is YNNKEL (reference sequence). CDR3 DNA: TGTGCCAGCAGCCAAGGGCAGGGCAATCAGCCCCAGCATTTT. Protein sequence: CASSQGQGNQPQHF.

The V and J genes are TRBV30 and TRBJ2-1, with D unresolved. Germline assignment: CDR1 GTSNPN and CDR2 SVGIG (reference sequence). V shed 3 bases and J shed 5 bases, with 11 bases lying between them. There are 13 residues in the CDR3. CDR3 sequence (DNA): TGTGCCTGGAGAGTGGGTAGCCACAATGAGCAGTTCTTC. Protein: CAWRVGSHNEQFF.

This chain uses TRBV3-1 (or the pseudogene TRBV3-2) with TRBJ2-7; a possible D gene is TRBD2 (5 bases). The CDR3 is 14 amino acids. Germline CDR1 LGHDT, CDR2 YNNKEL (reference sequence). Trimming took off 4 bases at V and 6 bases at J, with 16 bases between the two ends. The CDR3 region is CASSRGPYNSEQYF. CDR3 sequence (DNA): TGTGCCAGCAGCCGCGGGCCCTATAATAGCGAGCAGTACTTC.

The chain carries TRBV21-1 and TRBJ2-1; the D call in the table, TRBD2, was not verified against the DNA. TRBV21-1 is tagged as a pseudogene. The CDR3 sequence is 12 residues long. This CDR3 reads CASITEFNEQFF. CDR3 nucleotide sequence: TGTGCCAGCATCACGGAGTTCAATGAGCAGTTCTTC.